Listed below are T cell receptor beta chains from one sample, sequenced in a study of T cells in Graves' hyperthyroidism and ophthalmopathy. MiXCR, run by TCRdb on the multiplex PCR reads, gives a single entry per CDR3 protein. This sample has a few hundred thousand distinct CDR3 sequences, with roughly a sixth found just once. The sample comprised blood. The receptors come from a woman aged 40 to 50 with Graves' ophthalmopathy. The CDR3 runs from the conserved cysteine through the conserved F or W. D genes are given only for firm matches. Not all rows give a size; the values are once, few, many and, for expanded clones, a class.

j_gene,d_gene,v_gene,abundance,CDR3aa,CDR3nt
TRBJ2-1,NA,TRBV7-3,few,CASSFGGYPYNEQFF,TGTGCCAGCAGCTTTGGTGGGTACCCCTACAATGAGCAGTTCTTC
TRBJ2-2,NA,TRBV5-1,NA,CASNRQSLNTGELFF,TGCGCCAGCAACAGACAGAGTCTGAACACCGGGGAGCTGTTTTTT
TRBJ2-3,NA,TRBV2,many,CASNNDPYSTDTQYF,TGTGCCAGCAATAACGACCCCTATAGCACAGATACGCAGTATTTT
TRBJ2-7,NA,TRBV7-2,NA,CASSLSRGMGYEQHF,TGTGCCAGCAGCTTGAGCCGGGGGATGGGGTACGAGCAGCACTTC
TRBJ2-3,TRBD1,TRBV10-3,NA,CAIRGTGDTDTQYF,TGTGCCATCAGGGGGACAGGAGACACAGATACGCAGTATTTT
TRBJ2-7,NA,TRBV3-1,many,CASSQGSSSYEQYF,TGTGCCAGCAGCCAGGGCAGTAGCTCCTACGAGCAGTACTTC
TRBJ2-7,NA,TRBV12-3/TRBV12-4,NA,CASSLAGLGRNTYEQYF,TGTGCCAGCAGTTTAGCTGGGTTAGGACGTAATACCTACGAGCAGTACTTC
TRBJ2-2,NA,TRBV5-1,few,CASSLGLEPTGELFF,TGCGCCAGCAGCTTGGGGCTGGAACCCACCGGGGAGCTGTTTTTT
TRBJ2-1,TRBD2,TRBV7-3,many,CASSLGQTSNNEQFF,TGTGCCAGCAGCTTAGGCCAGACTAGCAACAATGAGCAGTTCTTC
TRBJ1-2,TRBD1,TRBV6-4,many,CASSELYQKTGDNYGYTF,TGTGCCAGCAGTGAACTCTACCAGAAGACAGGGGATAACTATGGCTACACCTTC
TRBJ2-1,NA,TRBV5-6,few,CASSLVTGTENEQFF,TGTGCCAGCAGCTTGGTTACAGGGACGGAAAATGAGCAGTTCTTC
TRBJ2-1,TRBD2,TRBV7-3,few,CASSLMGTSGYNEQFF,TGTGCCAGCAGCTTAATGGGCACTAGCGGATACAATGAGCAGTTCTTC
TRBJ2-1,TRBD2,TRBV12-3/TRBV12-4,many,CASSPGTSGGIYNEQFF,TGTGCCAGCAGTCCTGGGACTAGCGGGGGGATATACAATGAGCAGTTCTTC
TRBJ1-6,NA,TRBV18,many,CASSPSVTYNSPLHF,TGTGCCAGCTCACCGTCCGTCACCTATAATTCACCCCTCCACTTT
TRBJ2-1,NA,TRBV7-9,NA,CASSLLESDNEQFF,TGTGCCAGCAGCTTACTGGAAAGCGACAATGAGCAGTTCTTC
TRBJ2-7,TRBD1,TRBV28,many,CASSSSDRGHEQYF,TGTGCCAGCAGTTCGTCAGACAGGGGGCACGAGCAGTACTTC
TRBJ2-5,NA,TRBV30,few,CAWKGGDQETQYF,TGTGCCTGGAAGGGGGGAGACCAAGAGACCCAGTACTTC
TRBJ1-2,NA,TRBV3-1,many,CASSQAPERHGYTF,TGTGCCAGCAGCCAAGCCCCGGAAAGGCATGGCTACACCTTC
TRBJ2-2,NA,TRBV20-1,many,CSASRGTANTGELFF,TGCAGTGCTAGTCGCGGGACAGCGAACACCGGGGAGCTGTTTTTT
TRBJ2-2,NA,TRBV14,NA,CASSQTVKYSGANTGELFF,TGTGCCAGCAGCCAAACGGTTAAATATAGCGGAGCGAACACCGGGGAGCTGTTTTTT
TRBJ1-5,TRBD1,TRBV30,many,CAYGGQSNQPQHF,TGTGCCTACGGGGGACAGAGCAATCAGCCCCAGCATTTT
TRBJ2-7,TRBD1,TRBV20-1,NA,CSARDEGTGVNEQYF,TGCAGTGCTAGAGATGAAGGGACAGGGGTTAACGAGCAGTACTTC
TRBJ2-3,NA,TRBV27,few,CASSDGTAYGGDTQYF,TGTGCCAGCAGCGACGGGACGGCCTACGGGGGAGATACGCAGTATTTT
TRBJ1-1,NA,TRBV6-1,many,CASIPPGEYEAFF,TGTGCCAGCATCCCCCCTGGGGAGTATGAAGCTTTCTTT
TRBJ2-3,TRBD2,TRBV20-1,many,CSAPRSLAGRDTQYF,TGCAGTGCCCCACGGTCCCTAGCGGGACGAGATACGCAGTATTTT
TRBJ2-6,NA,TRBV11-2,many,CASSTPSFASGANVLTF,TGTGCCAGCAGCACCCCTTCGTTTGCCTCTGGGGCCAACGTCCTGACTTTC
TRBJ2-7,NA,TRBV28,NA,CASSLGGLRIDEQYF,TGTGCCAGCAGTTTGGGGGGTCTTCGGATCGACGAGCAGTACTTC
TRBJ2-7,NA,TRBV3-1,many,CASSQGLGAPSYEQYF,TGTGCCAGCAGCCAAGGGCTGGGCGCTCCCTCCTACGAGCAGTACTTC
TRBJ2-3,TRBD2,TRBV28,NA,CASSLAIAGGDTQYF,TGTGCCAGCAGTTTAGCTATAGCGGGAGGAGATACGCAGTATTTT
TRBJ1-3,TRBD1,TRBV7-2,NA,CASSQGGGYTIYF,TGTGCCAGCAGCCAGGGGGGGGGATACACCATATATTTT
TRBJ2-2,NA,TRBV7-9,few,CASSLSRLVTGELFF,TGTGCCAGCAGCTTATCCCGACTAGTCACCGGGGAGCTGTTTTTT
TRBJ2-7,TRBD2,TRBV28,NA,CASRGAGGTYEQYF,TGTGCCAGCAGAGGAGCGGGGGGGACCTACGAGCAGTACTTC
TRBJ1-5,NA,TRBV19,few,CASSTVNSNQPQHF,TGTGCCAGTAGTACAGTTAATAGCAATCAGCCCCAGCATTTT
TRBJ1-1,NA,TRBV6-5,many,CASSYGEGTEAFF,TGTGCCAGCAGTTACGGGGAGGGGACTGAAGCTTTCTTT
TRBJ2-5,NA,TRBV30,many,CAWSGPGDSGETQYF,TGTGCCTGGAGTGGCCCCGGGGACTCTGGAGAGACCCAGTACTTC
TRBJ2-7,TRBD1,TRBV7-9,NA,CASSTFWTGVWEQYF,TGTGCCAGCAGCACCTTTTGGACAGGGGTGTGGGAGCAGTACTTC
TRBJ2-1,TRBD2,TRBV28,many,CASSLASGSWDEQFF,TGTGCCAGCAGTTTGGCTAGCGGGAGTTGGGATGAGCAGTTCTTC
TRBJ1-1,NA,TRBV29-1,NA,CSVEDQGRNTEAFF,TGCAGCGTTGAAGATCAGGGGCGGAACACTGAAGCTTTCTTT
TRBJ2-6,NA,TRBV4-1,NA,CASSQGARGGGANVLTF,TGCGCCAGCAGCCAAGGGGCCCGGGGTGGTGGGGCCAACGTCCTGACTTTC
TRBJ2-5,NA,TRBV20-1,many,CSAISSLLKVQTQYF,TGCAGTGCCATATCCTCACTACTAAAAGTACAGACCCAGTACTTC
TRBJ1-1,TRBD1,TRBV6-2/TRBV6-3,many,CASSYATGVLNTEAFF,TGTGCCAGCAGTTATGCTACAGGGGTGTTGAACACTGAAGCTTTCTTT
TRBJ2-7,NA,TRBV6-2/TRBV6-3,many,CASEPQGGLREQYF,TGTGCCAGCGAACCCCAGGGGGGCTTACGTGAGCAGTACTTC
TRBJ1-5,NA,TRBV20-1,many,CSVGTLNQPQHF,TGCAGTGTTGGGACCCTCAATCAGCCCCAGCATTTT
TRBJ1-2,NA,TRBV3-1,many,CASSRLGTGNRVRYGYTF,TGTGCCAGCAGCCGCCTCGGGACGGGGAATAGGGTTCGCTATGGCTACACCTTC